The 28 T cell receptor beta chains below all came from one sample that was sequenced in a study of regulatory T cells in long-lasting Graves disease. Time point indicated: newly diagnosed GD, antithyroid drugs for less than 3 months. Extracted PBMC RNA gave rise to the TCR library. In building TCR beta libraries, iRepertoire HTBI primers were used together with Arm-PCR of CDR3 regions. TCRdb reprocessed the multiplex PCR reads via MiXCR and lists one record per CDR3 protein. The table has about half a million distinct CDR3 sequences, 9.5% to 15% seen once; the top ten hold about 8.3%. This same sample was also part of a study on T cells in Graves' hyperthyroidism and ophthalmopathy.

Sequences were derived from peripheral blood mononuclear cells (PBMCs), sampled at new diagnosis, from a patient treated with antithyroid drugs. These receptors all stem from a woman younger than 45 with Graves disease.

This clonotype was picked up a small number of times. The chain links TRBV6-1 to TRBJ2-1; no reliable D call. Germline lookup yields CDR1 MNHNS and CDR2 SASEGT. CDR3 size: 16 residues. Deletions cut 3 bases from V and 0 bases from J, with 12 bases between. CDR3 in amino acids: CASSDSSLSSYNEQFF. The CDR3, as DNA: TGTGCCAGCAGTGACTCTTCCTTGAGCTCCTACAATGAGCAGTTCTTC.

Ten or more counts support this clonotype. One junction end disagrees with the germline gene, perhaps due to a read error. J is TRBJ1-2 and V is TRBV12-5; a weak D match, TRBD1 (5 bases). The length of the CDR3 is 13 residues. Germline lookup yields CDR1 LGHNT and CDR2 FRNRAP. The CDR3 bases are TGTGCTAGTGGTTGGGGACGGAGACAGCCCTGCGCCTTC. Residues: CASGWGRRQPCAF.

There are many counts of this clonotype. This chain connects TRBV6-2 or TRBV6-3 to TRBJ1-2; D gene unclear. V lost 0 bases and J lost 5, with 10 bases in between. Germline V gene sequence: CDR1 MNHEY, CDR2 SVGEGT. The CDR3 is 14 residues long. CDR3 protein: CASSYSRDIYGYTF. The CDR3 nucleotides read TGTGCCAGCAGTTACTCGAGGGATATATATGGCTACACCTTC.

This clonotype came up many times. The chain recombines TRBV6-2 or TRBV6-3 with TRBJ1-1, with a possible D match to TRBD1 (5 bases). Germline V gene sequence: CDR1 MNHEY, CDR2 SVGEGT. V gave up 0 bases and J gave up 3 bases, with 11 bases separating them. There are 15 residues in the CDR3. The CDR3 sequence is CASSYSYLGDTEAFF. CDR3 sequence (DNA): TGTGCCAGCAGTTACTCTTACCTAGGGGACACTGAAGCTTTCTTT.

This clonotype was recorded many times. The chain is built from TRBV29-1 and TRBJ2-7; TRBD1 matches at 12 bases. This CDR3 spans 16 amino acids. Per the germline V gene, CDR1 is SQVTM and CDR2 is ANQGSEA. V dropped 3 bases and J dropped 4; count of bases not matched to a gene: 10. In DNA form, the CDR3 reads TGCAGCGTTGACACTACCGGGACAGGGGGCAGGTACGAGCAGTACTTC. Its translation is CSVDTTGTGGRYEQYF.

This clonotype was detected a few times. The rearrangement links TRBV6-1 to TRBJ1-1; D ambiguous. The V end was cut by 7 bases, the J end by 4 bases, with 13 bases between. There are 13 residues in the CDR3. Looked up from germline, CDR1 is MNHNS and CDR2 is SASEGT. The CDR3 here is CASTEGGGTEAFF. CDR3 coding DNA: TGTGCCAGCACCGAGGGAGGAGGCACTGAAGCTTTCTTT.

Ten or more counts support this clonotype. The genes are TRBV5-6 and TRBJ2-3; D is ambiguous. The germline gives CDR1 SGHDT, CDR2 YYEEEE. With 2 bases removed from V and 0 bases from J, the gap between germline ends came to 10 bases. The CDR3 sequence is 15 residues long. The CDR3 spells CASSFFGGSTDTQYF. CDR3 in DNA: TGTGCCAGCAGCTTCTTCGGCGGTAGCACAGATACGCAGTATTTT.

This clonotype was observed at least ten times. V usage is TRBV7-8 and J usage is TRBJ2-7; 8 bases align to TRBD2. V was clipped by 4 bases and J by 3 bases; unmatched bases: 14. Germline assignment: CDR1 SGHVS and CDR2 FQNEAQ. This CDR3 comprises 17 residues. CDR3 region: CASSSSQNGRVGYEQYF. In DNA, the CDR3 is TGTGCCAGCAGCTCCTCACAGAACGGGAGGGTCGGCTACGAGCAGTACTTC.

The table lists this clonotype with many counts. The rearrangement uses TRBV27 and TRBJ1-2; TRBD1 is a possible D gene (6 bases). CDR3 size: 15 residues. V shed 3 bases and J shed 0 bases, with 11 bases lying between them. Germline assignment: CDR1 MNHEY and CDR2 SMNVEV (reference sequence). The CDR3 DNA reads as TGTGCCAGCAGTTTCCGACAGGCAGCTAACTATGGCTACACCTTC. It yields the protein CASSFRQAANYGYTF.

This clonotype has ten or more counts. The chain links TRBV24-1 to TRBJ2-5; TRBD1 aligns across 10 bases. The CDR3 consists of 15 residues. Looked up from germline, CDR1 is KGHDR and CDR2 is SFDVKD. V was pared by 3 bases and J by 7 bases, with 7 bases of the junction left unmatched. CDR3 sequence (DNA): TGTGCCACCAGTGATCACGGGACAGGGGATCGGACCCAGTACTTC. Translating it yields CATSDHGTGDRTQYF.

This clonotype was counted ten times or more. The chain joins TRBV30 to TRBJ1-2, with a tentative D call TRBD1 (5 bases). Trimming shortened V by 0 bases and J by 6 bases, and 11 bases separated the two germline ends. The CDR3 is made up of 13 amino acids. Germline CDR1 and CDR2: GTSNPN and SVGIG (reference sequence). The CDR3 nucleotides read TGTGCCTGGAGTGTTACAGGATTGAATGGCTACACCTTC. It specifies CAWSVTGLNGYTF.

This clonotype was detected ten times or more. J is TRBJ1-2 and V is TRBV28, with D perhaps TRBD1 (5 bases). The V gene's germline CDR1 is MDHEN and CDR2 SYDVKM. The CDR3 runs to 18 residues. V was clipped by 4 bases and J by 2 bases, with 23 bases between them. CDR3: CASSYRMDRRQFNYGYTF. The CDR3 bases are TGTGCCAGCAGTTATAGGATGGACCGCCGACAGTTCAACTATGGCTACACCTTC.

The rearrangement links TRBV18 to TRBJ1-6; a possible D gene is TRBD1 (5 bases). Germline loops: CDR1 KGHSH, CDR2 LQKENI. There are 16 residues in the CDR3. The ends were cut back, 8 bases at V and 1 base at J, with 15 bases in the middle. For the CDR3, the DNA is TGTGCCAGCCGCCAAGAGGGACGGTCCTATAATTCACCCCTCCACTTT. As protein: CASRQEGRSYNSPLHF. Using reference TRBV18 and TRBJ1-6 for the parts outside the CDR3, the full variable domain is NAGVMQNPRHLVRRRGQEARLRCSPMKGHSHVYWYRQLPEEGLKFMVYLQKENIIDESGMPKERFSAEFPKEGPSILRIQQVVRGDSAAYFCASRQEGRSYNSPLHFGNGTRLTVT.

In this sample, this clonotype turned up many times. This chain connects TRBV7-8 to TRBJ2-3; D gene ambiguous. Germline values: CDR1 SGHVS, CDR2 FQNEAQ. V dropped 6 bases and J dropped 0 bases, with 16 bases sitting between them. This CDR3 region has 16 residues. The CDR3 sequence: CASSYQSRASTDTQYF. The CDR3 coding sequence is TGTGCCAGCAGTTATCAATCCAGAGCTAGCACAGATACGCAGTATTTT.

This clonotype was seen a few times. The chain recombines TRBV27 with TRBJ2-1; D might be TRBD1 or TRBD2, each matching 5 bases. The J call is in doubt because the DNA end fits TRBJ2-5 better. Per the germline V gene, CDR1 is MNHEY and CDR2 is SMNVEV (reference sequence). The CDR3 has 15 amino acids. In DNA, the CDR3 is TGTGCCAGCACAGCATGGGGGACGAGAGAAGAGACCCAGTACTTC. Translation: CASTAWGTREETQYF.

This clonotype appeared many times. CDR3: CSARDRRGQETQYF. The CDR3 DNA is TGCAGTGCTAGAGATCGGCGGGGCCAAGAGACCCAGTACTTC. The chain employs TRBV20-1 and TRBJ2-5, with D perhaps matching TRBD2 (6 bases). V lost 0 bases and J lost 1, with 9 bases in between. The CDR3 has 14 amino acids. CDR1 DFQATT and CDR2 SNEGSKA come from the germline V gene (reference sequence).

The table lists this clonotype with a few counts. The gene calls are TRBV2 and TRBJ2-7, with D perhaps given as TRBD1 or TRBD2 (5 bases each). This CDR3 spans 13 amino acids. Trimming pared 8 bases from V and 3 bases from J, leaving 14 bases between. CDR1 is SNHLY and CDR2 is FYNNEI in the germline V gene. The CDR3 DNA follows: TGTGCCAGCGACTTGGGGGATAGCTACGAGCAGTACTTC. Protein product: CASDLGDSYEQYF.

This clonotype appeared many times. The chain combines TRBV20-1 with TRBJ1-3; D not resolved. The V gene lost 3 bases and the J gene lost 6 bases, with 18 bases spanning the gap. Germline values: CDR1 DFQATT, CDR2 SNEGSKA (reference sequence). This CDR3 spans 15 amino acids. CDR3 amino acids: CSASPLATRENTIYF. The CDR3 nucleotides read TGCAGTGCTAGCCCCCTCGCGACTAGAGAAAACACCATATATTTT.

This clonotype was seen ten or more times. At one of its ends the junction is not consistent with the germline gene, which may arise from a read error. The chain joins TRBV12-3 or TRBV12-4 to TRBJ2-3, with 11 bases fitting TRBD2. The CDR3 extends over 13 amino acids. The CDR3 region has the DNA TGTGCCAGCAGTTTATTTGAGAGGGGACTAGCGGATTTT. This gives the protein CASSLFERGLADF.

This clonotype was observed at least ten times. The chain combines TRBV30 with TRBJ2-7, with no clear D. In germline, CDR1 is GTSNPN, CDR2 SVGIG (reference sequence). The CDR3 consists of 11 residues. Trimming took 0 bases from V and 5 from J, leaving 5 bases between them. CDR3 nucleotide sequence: TGTGCCTGGAGTGTTCTGAACGAGCAGTACTTC. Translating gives CAWSVLNEQYF.

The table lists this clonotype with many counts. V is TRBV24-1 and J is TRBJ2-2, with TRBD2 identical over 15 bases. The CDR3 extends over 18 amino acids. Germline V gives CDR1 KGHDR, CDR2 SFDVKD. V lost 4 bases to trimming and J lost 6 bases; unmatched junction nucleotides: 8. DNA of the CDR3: TGTGCCACCAGTGACCCCGGACTAGCGGGAGGGCCCTCCGGGGAGCTGTTTTTT. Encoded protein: CATSDPGLAGGPSGELFF.

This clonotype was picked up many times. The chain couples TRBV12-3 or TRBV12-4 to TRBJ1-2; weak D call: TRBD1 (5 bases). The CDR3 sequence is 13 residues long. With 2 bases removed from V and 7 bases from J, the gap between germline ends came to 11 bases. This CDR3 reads CASSLRGYGGYTF. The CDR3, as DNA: TGTGCCAGCAGTTTACGGGGGTATGGTGGCTACACCTTC.

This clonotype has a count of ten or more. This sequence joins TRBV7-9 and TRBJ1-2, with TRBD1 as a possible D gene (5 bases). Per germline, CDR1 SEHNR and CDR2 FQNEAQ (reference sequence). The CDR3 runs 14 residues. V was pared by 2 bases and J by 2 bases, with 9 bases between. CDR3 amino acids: CASSLTGNNYGYTF. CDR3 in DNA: TGTGCCAGCAGCTTAACAGGAAACAACTATGGCTACACCTTC.

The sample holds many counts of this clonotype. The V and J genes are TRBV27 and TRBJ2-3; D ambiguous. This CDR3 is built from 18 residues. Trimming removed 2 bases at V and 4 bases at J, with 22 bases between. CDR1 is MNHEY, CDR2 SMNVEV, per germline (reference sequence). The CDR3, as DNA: TGTGCCAGCAGTTTAAGGACGATCGGAGTTGGCCCCCCAGATACGCAGTATTTT. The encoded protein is CASSLRTIGVGPPDTQYF.

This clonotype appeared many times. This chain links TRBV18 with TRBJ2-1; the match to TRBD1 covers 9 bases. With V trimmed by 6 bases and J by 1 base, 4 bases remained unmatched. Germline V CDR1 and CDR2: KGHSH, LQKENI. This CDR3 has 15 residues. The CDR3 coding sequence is TGTGCCAGCTCTCGGGACAGGGTGTCCTACAATGAGCAGTTCTTC. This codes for CASSRDRVSYNEQFF.

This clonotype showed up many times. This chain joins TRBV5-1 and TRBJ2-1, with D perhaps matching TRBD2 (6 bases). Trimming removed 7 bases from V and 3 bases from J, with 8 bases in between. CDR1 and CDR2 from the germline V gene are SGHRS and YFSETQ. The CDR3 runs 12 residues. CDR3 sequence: CASRENYNEQFF. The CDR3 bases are TGCGCCAGCCGGGAGAACTACAATGAGCAGTTCTTC.

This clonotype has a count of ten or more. For the CDR3, the DNA is TGTGCCACCAGTGATCCCGGACTTTACGAGCAGTACTTC. It specifies CATSDPGLYEQYF. The rearrangement links TRBV24-1 to TRBJ2-7, with D perhaps matching TRBD2 (5 bases). The CDR3 totals 13 residues. Germline-derived CDR1 and CDR2 are KGHDR and SFDVKD. Trimming stripped 3 bases from V and 4 bases from J, with 9 bases between.

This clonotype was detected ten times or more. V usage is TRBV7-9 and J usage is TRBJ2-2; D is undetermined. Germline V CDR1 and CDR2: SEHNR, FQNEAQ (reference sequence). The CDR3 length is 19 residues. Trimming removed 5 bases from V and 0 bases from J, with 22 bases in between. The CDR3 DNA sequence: TGTGCCAGCAGCCACCTAAGTCCCCCCCTTAGAGCGAACACCGGGGAGCTGTTTTTT. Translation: CASSHLSPPLRANTGELFF.